These T cell receptor beta chains were read from a single sample in a study of breast tumors, draining lymph nodes, adjacent tissues. TCRdb fed the multiplex PCR reads into MiXCR, producing one record per CDR3 protein. The table lists approximately 210,000 distinct CDR3 sequences, around 32% of them singletons. The sequenced sample was axillary lymph node tissue. Receptors were obtained from a female donor with breast cancer. Some clones in this sample may be carry-over from other donors' samples. Both conserved end residues are part of each CDR3. Each record gives: V gene, D gene, J gene, CDR3 length, clone size, CDR3 DNA, CDR3 protein. D genes are given only for firm matches. Rows give clone size only sometimes, using once, few, many, or a class for an expanded clone.

TRBV20-1,TRBD2,TRBJ2-7,14,many,TGCAGTGCTAGCGGGGAGGGAGCGCACTACGAGCAGTACTTC,CSASGEGAHYEQYF
TRBV20-1,TRBD1,TRBJ1-1,13,many,TGCAGTGCGAACCAGGGGGCCTACACTGAAGCTTTCTTT,CSANQGAYTEAFF
TRBV29-1,NA,TRBJ2-3,13,NA,TGCAGCGTTGACAGGGGAGGGTACAATGAGCAGTATTTT,CSVDRGGYNEQYF
TRBV18,TRBD1,TRBJ2-7,15,NA,TGTGCCAGCTCACCAGACAGGGGGTTAACCTACGAGCAGTACTTC,CASSPDRGLTYEQYF
TRBV6-2/TRBV6-3,NA,TRBJ2-1,12,NA,TGTGCCAGCCGAACAGGACGGTATGAGCAGTTCTTC,CASRTGRYEQFF
TRBV12-3/TRBV12-4,NA,TRBJ1-6,14,many,TGTGCCAGCAGCCCAACGGGGGGTAGTTCACCCCTCCACTTT,CASSPTGGSSPLHF
TRBV12-3/TRBV12-4,TRBD1,TRBJ2-1,13,many,TGTGCCAGCAGTAGGGGACAGTACAATGAGCAGTTCTTC,CASSRGQYNEQFF
TRBV20-1,NA,TRBJ1-5,15,many,TGCAGTGCCCCCGTTTCTGGGTATAGGGATCAGCCCCAGCATTTT,CSAPVSGYRDQPQHF
TRBV7-3,TRBD2,TRBJ2-5,15,NA,TGTGCCAGCAGCTTAATGGCGGGAGGGCGAGAGACCCAGTACTTC,CASSLMAGGRETQYF
TRBV11-3,TRBD2,TRBJ2-1,15,many,TGTGCCAGCAGCTTGGGACTAGCGGTCAACAATGAGCAGTTCTTC,CASSLGLAVNNEQFF
TRBV19,TRBD1,TRBJ2-5,15,many,TGTGCCAGTGACCGGACAGGGGGTTCCCAAGAGACCCAGTACTTC,CASDRTGGSQETQYF
TRBV20-1,NA,TRBJ1-1,12,NA,TGCAGTGCTAGGAAAATGAACACTGAAGCTTTCTTT,CSARKMNTEAFF
TRBV28,NA,TRBJ1-3,19,NA,TGTGCCAGCAGTTCCCCTTACTCTACCGGGATAACCACTGGAAACACCATATATTTT,CASSSPYSTGITTGNTIYF
TRBV19,NA,TRBJ2-5,14,many,TGTGCCAGTAGCTCCGGACACCACGGAGAGACCCAGTACTTC,CASSSGHHGETQYF
TRBV5-6,NA,TRBJ2-7,12,many,TGTGCCAGCAGTTCTACAGGTTACGAGCAGTACTTC,CASSSTGYEQYF
TRBV24-1,NA,TRBJ2-1,13,many,TGTGCCACAAGGGGGGGGAGGAAAAATGAGCAGTTCTTC,CATRGGRKNEQFF
TRBV7-9,NA,TRBJ2-3,16,many,TGTGCCAGCACCCCGTCCCCGGGCCCAAGGCCAGATACGCAGTATTTT,CASTPSPGPRPDTQYF
TRBV7-9,NA,TRBJ1-5,14,NA,TGTGCCAGCAGTCCTGGGGGATATTTTCAGCCCCAGCATTTT,CASSPGGYFQPQHF
TRBV20-1,NA,TRBJ2-7,18,NA,TGCAGTGCTAGAGACGGTTCTAACAGGGGGGGGATCTACTACGAGCAGCACTTC,CSARDGSNRGGIYYEQHF
TRBV5-1,NA,TRBJ1-4,13,many,TGCGCCAGCAGCTTAAGCAGTAATGAAAAACTGTTTTTT,CASSLSSNEKLFF
TRBV20-1,NA,TRBJ1-5,15,NA,TGCAGTGCTAGAGCAGGCGAAGATAGCAATCAGCCCCAGCATTTT,CSARAGEDSNQPQHF
TRBV3-1,TRBD2,TRBJ2-5,13,NA,TGTGCCAGCAGCCCATCGGGGGGTGGGACCCAGTACTTC,CASSPSGGGTQYF
TRBV4-1,TRBD2,TRBJ2-1,17,many,TGCGCCAGCAGCCAATGGGCTAGCGGAGATTCCTACAATGAGCAGTTCTTC,CASSQWASGDSYNEQFF
TRBV24-1,TRBD1,TRBJ2-5,15,NA,TGTGCCACCAGCGAACCCGGGACAGGGGGTGAGACCCAGTACTTC,CATSEPGTGGETQYF
TRBV10-2,NA,TRBJ2-3,12,many,TGCGCCAGCAGCCCCTTCACAGATACGCAGTATTTT,CASSPFTDTQYF
TRBV14,NA,TRBJ2-3,16,many,TGTGCCAGCAGCCAAGATAATGCTCGTGGCACAGATACGCAGTATTTT,CASSQDNARGTDTQYF
TRBV6-5,NA,TRBJ1-1,14,NA,TGTGCCAGCAGTTACCTAGCAAGGAACACTGAAGCTTTCTTT,CASSYLARNTEAFF
TRBV5-4,TRBD1,TRBJ1-1,13,NA,TGTGCCAGCAGGATCACAGGGGAAACTGAAGCTTTCTTT,CASRITGETEAFF
TRBV20-1,NA,TRBJ2-2,15,many,TGCAGTGCTAGCGGGAGTGTGGCGAACACCGGGGAGCTGTTTTTT,CSASGSVANTGELFF
TRBV24-1,NA,TRBJ1-5,14,many,TGTGCCACCAGTGACACCGGGACGCCGCAGCCCCAGCATTTT,CATSDTGTPQPQHF
TRBV19,NA,TRBJ1-3,16,NA,TGTGCCAGTAGAAACCAGGATGTCTCCTCTGGAAACACCATATATTTT,CASRNQDVSSGNTIYF
TRBV11-2,TRBD2,TRBJ2-3,16,many,TGTGCCAGCAGCTTAGTTGCGGGAGGGACGGCAGATACGCAGTATTTT,CASSLVAGGTADTQYF
TRBV28,NA,TRBJ1-5,14,NA,TGTGCCAGCAGTGAAAGGGCAGGGACTCAGCCCCAGCATTTT,CASSERAGTQPQHF
TRBV11-2,TRBD2,TRBJ2-1,19,many,TGTGCCAGCAGCCCAGGCCCAGCGGGGTCTCCTGATTCCTACAATGAGCAGTTCTTC,CASSPGPAGSPDSYNEQFF
TRBV2,NA,TRBJ1-5,15,NA,TGTGCCAGCAGTTATTTCCCGGGAAGCAATCAGCCCCAGCATTTT,CASSYFPGSNQPQHF
TRBV10-3,NA,TRBJ1-3,16,many,TGTGCCATCAGTGAGTCGATAGGGGGGAGAGGAAACACCATATATTTT,CAISESIGGRGNTIYF
TRBV7-7,TRBD1,TRBJ2-2,13,NA,TGTGCTAGCAGCTCGACAGGGACCGGAGAGCTGTTTTTT,CASSSTGTGELFF
TRBV5-1,NA,TRBJ1-4,17,NA,TGCGCCAGCAGCTTGGCGGCGGAGGGGGGGGTAAAGGAAAAACTGTTTTTT,CASSLAAEGGVKEKLFF
TRBV11-2,TRBD1,TRBJ1-6,18,once,TGTGCCAGCAGCTTAAGATGGCAGGGGGGGACAGGAATCGGTTCCCTCCACTTT,CASSLRWQGGTGIGSLHF
TRBV18,NA,TRBJ1-3,15,many,TGTGCCAGCTCACCACAGGGAGGAGAAGGAAACACCATATATTTT,CASSPQGGEGNTIYF
TRBV28,NA,TRBJ1-6,15,many,TGTGCCAGCAGGGGCCGGGACATCTATAATTCACCCCTCCACTTT,CASRGRDIYNSPLHF
TRBV20-1,NA,TRBJ1-2,12,NA,TGCAGTGCTTCCACCTCTAACTATGGCTACACCTTC,CSASTSNYGYTF
TRBV7-8,NA,TRBJ1-1,14,many,TGTGCCAGCAGCTTAGTTGTATCGAACACTGAAGCTTTCTTT,CASSLVVSNTEAFF
TRBV9,TRBD2,TRBJ2-3,16,NA,TGTGCCAGCAGCGCAGCGGGGCTAGCGGGAGTTGATACGCAGTATTTT,CASSAAGLAGVDTQYF
TRBV5-6,NA,TRBJ2-3,14,NA,TGTGCCAGCAGCATAGGACAGAAGACAGGTACGCAGTATTTT,CASSIGQKTGTQYF
TRBV3-2,NA,TRBJ1-1,13,NA,TGTGCCAGCAGCCCAGGGACGGTCAATGAAGCTTTCTTT,CASSPGTVNEAFF
TRBV7-2,TRBD2,TRBJ2-3,17,many,TGTGCCAGCAGCTTAGCCGGGACTAGCGGGAGGGCAGATACGCAGTATTTT,CASSLAGTSGRADTQYF
TRBV6-5,NA,TRBJ2-7,14,few,TGTGCCAGCAGTCACGCTAATCAGGGCTACGAGCAGTACTTC,CASSHANQGYEQYF
TRBV11-3,NA,TRBJ2-7,14,many,TGTGCCAGCAGCCCCACGGGCCTGACCTACGAGCAGTACTTC,CASSPTGLTYEQYF
TRBV3-1,TRBD1,TRBJ2-7,14,many,TGTGCCAGCAGCCCCCGACAGGGCTCCTACGAGCAGTACTTC,CASSPRQGSYEQYF
TRBV20-1,NA,TRBJ1-6,12,NA,TGCAGTGCTACAGGGCGAAATTCACCCCTCCACTTT,CSATGRNSPLHF
TRBV4-1,NA,TRBJ2-7,16,many,TGCGCCAGCAGCCAATCGGATAGGTCCAGCTCCTACGAGCAGTACTTC,CASSQSDRSSSYEQYF
TRBV18,NA,TRBJ2-7,15,many,TGTGCCAGCTCACCACCCGGACTACTGATCTACGAGCAGTACTTC,CASSPPGLLIYEQYF